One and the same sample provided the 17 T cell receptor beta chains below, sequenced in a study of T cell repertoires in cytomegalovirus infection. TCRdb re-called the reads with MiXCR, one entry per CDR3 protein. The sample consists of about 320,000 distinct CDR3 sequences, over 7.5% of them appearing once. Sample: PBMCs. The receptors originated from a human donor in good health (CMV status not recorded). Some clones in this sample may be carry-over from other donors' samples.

The CDR3 DNA sequence: TGCGCCAGCAGCCAAGGTCGGTTTCGTAGGCTAGAGTTCGATGAGCAGTTCTTC. Translating it yields CASSQGRFRRLEFDEQFF. V gene TRBV4-3 combines with J gene TRBJ2-1; D gene unclear. The length of the CDR3 is 18 residues. From germline, CDR1 is LGHNA and CDR2 YSLEER. V was trimmed by 1 base and J by 8 bases, leaving 24 bases between them.

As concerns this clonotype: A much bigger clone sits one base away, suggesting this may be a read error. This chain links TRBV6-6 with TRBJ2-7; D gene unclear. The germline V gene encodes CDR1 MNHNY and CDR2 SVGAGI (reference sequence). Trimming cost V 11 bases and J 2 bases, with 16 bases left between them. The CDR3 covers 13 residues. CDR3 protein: CACKRSNPYEQYF. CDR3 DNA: TGTGCCTGCAAAAGGTCCAATCCCTACGAGCAGTACTTC.

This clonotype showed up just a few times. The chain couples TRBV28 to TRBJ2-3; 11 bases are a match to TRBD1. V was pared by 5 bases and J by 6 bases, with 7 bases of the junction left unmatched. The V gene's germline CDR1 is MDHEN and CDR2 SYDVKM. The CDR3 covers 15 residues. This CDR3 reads CASSPWTGGRDTQYF. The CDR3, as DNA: TGTGCCAGCAGTCCGTGGACAGGGGGCAGGGATACGCAGTATTTT. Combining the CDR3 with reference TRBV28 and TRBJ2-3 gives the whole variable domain DVKVTQSSRYLVKRTGEKVFLECVQDMDHENMFWYRQDPGLGLRLIYFSYDVKMKEKGDIPEGYSVSREKKERFSLILESASTNQTSMYLCASSPWTGGRDTQYFGPGTRLTVL.

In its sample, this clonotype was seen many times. The CDR3: CASSLDVGTAPYEQYF. The CDR3 region has the DNA TGTGCCAGCAGCTTAGATGTAGGGACGGCACCCTACGAGCAGTACTTC. V and J are TRBV7-2 and TRBJ2-7, with D perhaps assigned TRBD1 or TRBD2 (5 bases each). This CDR3 is 16 amino acids long. Trimming removed 1 base at V and 2 bases at J, with 15 bases between. Germline V gene data show CDR1 as SGHTA and CDR2 as FQGNSA.

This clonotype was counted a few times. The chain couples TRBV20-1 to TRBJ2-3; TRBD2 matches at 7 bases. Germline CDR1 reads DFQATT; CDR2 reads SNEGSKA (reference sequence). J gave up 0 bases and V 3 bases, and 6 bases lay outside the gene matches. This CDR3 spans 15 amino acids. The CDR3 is CSASPTSRSTDTQYF. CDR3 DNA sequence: TGCAGTGCTAGCCCGACTAGCAGAAGCACAGATACGCAGTATTTT.

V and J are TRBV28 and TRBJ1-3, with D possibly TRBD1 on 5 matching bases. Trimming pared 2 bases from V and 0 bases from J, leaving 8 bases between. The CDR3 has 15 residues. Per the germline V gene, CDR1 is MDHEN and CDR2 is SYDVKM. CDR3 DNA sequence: TGTGCCAGCAGTTTAGGACACCTCTCTGGAAACACCATATATTTT. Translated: CASSLGHLSGNTIYF.

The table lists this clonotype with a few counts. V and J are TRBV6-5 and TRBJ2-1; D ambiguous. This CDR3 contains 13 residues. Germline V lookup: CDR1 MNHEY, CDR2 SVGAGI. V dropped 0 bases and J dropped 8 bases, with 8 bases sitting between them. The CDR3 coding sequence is TGTGCCAGCAGTTACTCGTCCCATCATGAGCAGTTCTTC. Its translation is CASSYSSHHEQFF.

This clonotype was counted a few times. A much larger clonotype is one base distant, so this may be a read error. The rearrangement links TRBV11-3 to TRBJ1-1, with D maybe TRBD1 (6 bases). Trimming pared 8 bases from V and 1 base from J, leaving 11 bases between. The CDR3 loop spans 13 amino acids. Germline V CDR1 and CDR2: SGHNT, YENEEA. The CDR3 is CASSGAANTEAFF. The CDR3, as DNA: TGTGCCAGCTCAGGGGCCGCGAACACTGAAGCTTTCTTT.

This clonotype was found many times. The CDR3 DNA is TGTGCCAGCAGCCTCGAGGCCCCGGCTCGGTGGGGTTTGGGTGAGCAGTTCTTC. This encodes CASSLEAPARWGLGEQFF. The chain joins TRBV7-3 to TRBJ2-1, with D hard to call. Trimming left V 5 bases short and J 9 bases short, with 29 bases between. The CDR3 has 18 amino acids. Per germline, CDR1 SGHTA and CDR2 FQGTGA.

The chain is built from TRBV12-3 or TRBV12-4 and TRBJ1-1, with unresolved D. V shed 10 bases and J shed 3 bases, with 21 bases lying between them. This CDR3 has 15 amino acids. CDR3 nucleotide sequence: TGTGCCATCAGGTGGAACACTCCCCGGGACACTGAAGCTTTCTTT. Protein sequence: CAIRWNTPRDTEAFF.

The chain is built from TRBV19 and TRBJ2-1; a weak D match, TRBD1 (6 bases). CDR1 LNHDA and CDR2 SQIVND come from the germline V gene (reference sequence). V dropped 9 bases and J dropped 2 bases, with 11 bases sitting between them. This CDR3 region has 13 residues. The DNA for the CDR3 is TGTGCCAGCGGACAGTCCACCTACAATGAGCAGTTCTTC. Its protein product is CASGQSTYNEQFF.

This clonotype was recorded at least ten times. The CDR3: CASSQFTSGRGADTQYF. The CDR3 DNA reads TGCGCCAGCAGCCAGTTTACTAGCGGGAGGGGCGCAGATACGCAGTATTTT. J is TRBJ2-3 and V is TRBV4-3; TRBD2 matches 13 bases. The CDR3 extends over 17 amino acids. The V gene's germline CDR1 is LGHNA and CDR2 YSLEER. J lost 4 bases, V lost 3 bases, and 7 bases had no gene match.

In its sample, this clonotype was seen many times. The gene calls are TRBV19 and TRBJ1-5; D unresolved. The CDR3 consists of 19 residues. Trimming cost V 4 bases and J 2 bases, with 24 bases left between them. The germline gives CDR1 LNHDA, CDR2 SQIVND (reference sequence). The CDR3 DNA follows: TGTGCCAGTAGTAGGCAGTCGGGAAGGGCACGTTTAGGCAATCAGCCCCAGCATTTT. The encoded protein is CASSRQSGRARLGNQPQHF.

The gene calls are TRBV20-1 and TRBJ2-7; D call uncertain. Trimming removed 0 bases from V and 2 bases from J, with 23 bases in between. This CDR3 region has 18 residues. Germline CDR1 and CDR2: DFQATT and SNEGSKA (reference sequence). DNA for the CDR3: TGCAGTGCTAGAGATTCCGGCAGAGCTTCTTTACGAACCTACGAGCAGTACTTC. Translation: CSARDSGRASLRTYEQYF.

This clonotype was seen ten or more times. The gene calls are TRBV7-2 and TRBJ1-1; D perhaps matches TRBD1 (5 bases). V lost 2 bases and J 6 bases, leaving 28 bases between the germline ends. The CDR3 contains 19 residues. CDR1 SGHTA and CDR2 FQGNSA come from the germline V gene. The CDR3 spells CASSLFSQIGVHGAAEAFF. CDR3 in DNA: TGTGCCAGCAGCTTATTTTCCCAAATCGGGGTTCACGGGGCCGCTGAAGCTTTCTTT.

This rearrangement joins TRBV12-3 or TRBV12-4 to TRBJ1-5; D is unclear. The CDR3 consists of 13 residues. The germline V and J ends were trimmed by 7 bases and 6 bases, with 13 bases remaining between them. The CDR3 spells CASTSLESQPQHF. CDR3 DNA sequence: TGTGCCAGCACCTCCCTGGAGAGTCAGCCCCAGCATTTT.

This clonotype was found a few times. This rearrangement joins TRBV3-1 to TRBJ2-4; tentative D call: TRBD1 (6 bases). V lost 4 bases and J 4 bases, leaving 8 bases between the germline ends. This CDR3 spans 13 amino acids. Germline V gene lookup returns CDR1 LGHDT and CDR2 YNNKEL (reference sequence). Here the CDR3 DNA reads TGTGCCAGCAGCCTCGGGACAAAAAACATTCAGTACTTC. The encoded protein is CASSLGTKNIQYF.